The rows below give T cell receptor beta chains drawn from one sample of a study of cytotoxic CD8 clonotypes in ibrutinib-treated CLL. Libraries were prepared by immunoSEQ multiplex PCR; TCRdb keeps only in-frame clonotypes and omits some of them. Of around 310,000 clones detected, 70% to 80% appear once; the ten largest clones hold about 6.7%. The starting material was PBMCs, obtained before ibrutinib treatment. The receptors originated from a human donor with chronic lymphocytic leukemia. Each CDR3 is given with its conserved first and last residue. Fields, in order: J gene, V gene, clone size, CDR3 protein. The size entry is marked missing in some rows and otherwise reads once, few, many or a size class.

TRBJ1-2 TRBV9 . CASSPGTVYDYTF
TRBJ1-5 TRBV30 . CAWSASFEQPQHF
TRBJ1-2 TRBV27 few CASRTPSRGYTF
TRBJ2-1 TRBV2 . CASRGPGTGIYNEQFF
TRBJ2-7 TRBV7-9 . CASSFMLGGHEQYF
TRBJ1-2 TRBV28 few CASSLSSYGYTF
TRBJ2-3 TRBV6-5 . CASATVGDTQYF
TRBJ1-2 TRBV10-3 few CAISEKSQPYGYTF
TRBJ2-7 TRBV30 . CAWTRDSSYEQYF
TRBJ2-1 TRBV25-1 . CASDLGGGRWNEQFF
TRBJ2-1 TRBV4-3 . CASSPGLAGGRDDEQFF